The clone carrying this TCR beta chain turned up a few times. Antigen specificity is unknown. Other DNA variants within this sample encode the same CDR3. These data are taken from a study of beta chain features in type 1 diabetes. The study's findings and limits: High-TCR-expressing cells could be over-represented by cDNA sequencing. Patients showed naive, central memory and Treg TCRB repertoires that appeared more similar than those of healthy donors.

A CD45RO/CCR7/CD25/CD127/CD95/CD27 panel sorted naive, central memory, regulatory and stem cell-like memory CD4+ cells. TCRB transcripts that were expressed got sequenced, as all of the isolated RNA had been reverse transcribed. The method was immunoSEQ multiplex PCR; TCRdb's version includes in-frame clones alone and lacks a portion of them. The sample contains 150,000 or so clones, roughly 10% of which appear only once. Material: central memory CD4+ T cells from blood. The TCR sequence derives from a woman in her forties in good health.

The CDR3 DNA reads TGTGCCAGCAGCCGGACAGAGAACACTGAAGCTTTCTTT. As protein: CASSRTENTEAFF. The chain uses TRBV6-1 and TRBJ1-1, with TRBD1 as a possible D gene (6 bases). V lost 6 bases, J lost 1 base, and 9 bases lay in between. The CDR3 covers 13 residues. CDR1 and CDR2 from the germline V gene are MNHNS and SASEGT.